This TCR beta chain was retrieved from a study of CD8 T cells in ankylosing spondylitis. Study results and caveats: Within peripheral blood, clones linked to disease were CD8+ and relatively rare. Ankylosing spondylitis blood seemed to carry a telltale TCR beta motif made of under ten highly homologous variants.

Notes on this clonotype: The antigen is not known.

Quantitative molecular-barcoded 5'-RACE generated the TCR beta libraries. TCRdb fed the 5' RACE reads into MiXCR, producing one record per CDR3 protein. The table lists a few hundred thousand distinct CDR3 sequences, under 20% of them singletons, with 0.95% to 1.1% in the top ten. CDR1 and CDR2 (germline): SGHRS, YFSETQ. V gave up 4 bases and J gave up 5 bases, with 16 bases separating them. This CDR3 is built from 14 residues. The receptor was isolated from a male donor with ankylosing spondylitis. This chain links TRBV5-1 with TRBJ2-7; D might be TRBD2 (6 bases). Input material: blood, either unsorted or a sorted T cell fraction (not recorded which). For the CDR3, the DNA is TGCGCCAGCAGCCTCTCCGGGAGCGGGCACGAGCAGTACTTC. Translated: CASSLSGSGHEQYF.